Below are 30 T cell receptor beta chains sequenced from a single sample in a study of cytomegalovirus exposure and HLA in healthy donors. The table came from immunoSEQ multiplex PCR; TCRdb's copy has only in-frame clones and leaves some out. The repertoire holds approximately 160,000 clones, 75% to 95% seen once, with around 3% in the top ten. The source material was PBMCs. These receptors all stem from a young woman in good health and CMV-seropositive.

The gene calls are TRBV27 and TRBJ2-7, with a tentative D call TRBD1 (6 bases). The germline CDR1 and CDR2 sequences are MNHEY and SMNVEV (reference sequence). The V end was cut by 2 bases, the J end by 2 bases, with 13 bases between. The CDR3 covers 15 residues. The CDR3 DNA reads TGTGCCAGCAGTTTACAGGGGCGCCGAACCTACGAGCAGTACTTC. Protein product: CASSLQGRRTYEQYF.

This sequence joins TRBV11-1 and TRBJ2-1; 12 bases line up with TRBD2. This CDR3 is 15 amino acids long. Germline lookup yields CDR1 SGHAT and CDR2 FQDESV (reference sequence). V shed 5 bases, J shed 6 bases, and the junction held 5 bases outside the gene matches. The CDR3 DNA reads as TGTGCCAGCAGCCCACTAGCGGGGGGCCGCAATGAGCAGTTCTTC. This encodes CASSPLAGGRNEQFF.

This chain connects TRBV2 to TRBJ2-7; TRBD1 matches at 9 bases. J lost 7 bases, V lost 8 bases, and 9 bases had no gene match. Germline assignment: CDR1 SNHLY and CDR2 FYNNEI. This CDR3 contains 13 residues. This CDR3 reads CASRGQGLGEQYF. CDR3 in DNA: TGTGCCAGCCGAGGACAGGGGCTTGGGGAGCAGTACTTC.

For this clone: A read error is possible here, since a much larger clone lies one base away. DNA of the CDR3: TGTGCCAGCAGCCCAGCGGGAGAGACCCAGTACTTC. As protein: CASSPAGETQYF. The chain is built from TRBV6-1 and TRBJ2-5; D is perhaps TRBD2 (6 bases). V shed 6 bases and J shed 4 bases, with 9 bases lying between them. The CDR3 has 12 residues. Looked up from germline, CDR1 is MNHNS and CDR2 is SASEGT.

This chain links TRBV7-2 with TRBJ1-2, with D possibly TRBD1 on 5 matching bases. The CDR3 has 16 amino acids. The germline V gene encodes CDR1 SGHTA and CDR2 FQGNSA. The V gene lost 2 bases and the J gene lost 4 bases, with 17 bases spanning the gap. DNA of the CDR3: TGTGCCAGCAGCTTACCCCAAGTTTCGGGGGTCTATGGCTACACCTTC. Translated: CASSLPQVSGVYGYTF.

The rearrangement links TRBV6-1 to TRBJ1-1, with D hard to call. Germline CDR1 is MNHNS and CDR2 is SASEGT. V shed 8 bases and J shed 1 base, with 17 bases lying between them. CDR3 length: 15 residues. Here the CDR3 DNA reads TGTGCCAGCTCCCCTAGTAATCCGGGGAACACTGAAGCTTTCTTT. Its protein is CASSPSNPGNTEAFF.

The V call is TRBV5-8, the J call TRBJ1-1, with 8 positions matching TRBD1. V was pared by 4 bases and J by 1 base, with 6 bases of the junction left unmatched. From germline, CDR1 is SGHTS and CDR2 YDEGEE. The CDR3 is 15 amino acids. CDR3 in amino acids: CASSRTGSGNTEAFF. The CDR3 nucleotides are TGTGCCAGCAGCCGGACAGGGAGCGGGAACACTGAAGCTTTCTTT.

This clone was counted once. J is TRBJ2-1 and V is TRBV6-6; 10 bases line up with TRBD2. V shed 0 bases, J shed 5 bases, and the junction held 4 bases outside the gene matches. Per the germline V gene, CDR1 is MNHNY and CDR2 is SVGAGI (reference sequence). The CDR3 covers 16 residues. The CDR3 DNA reads TGTGCCAGCAGTTACTCAGGACTAGCGGTCAACAATGAGCAGTTCTTC. Translation gives CASSYSGLAVNNEQFF.

The CDR3 here is CASSSRGSGRNNEQFF. DNA for the CDR3: TGTGCCAGCAGTTCTCGAGGTAGCGGGAGAAACAATGAGCAGTTCTTC. The V gene is TRBV28, the J gene TRBJ2-1; TRBD2 matches at 9 bases. Germline CDR1 reads MDHEN; CDR2 reads SYDVKM. V was pared by 4 bases and J by 5 bases, with 9 bases of the junction left unmatched. This CDR3 comprises 16 residues.

V usage is TRBV19 and J usage is TRBJ1-1; 7 nucleotides line up with TRBD1. After removal of 1 base from V and 8 bases from J, the junction contained 7 bases not matched to a gene. This CDR3 contains 14 residues. Germline CDR1 reads LNHDA; CDR2 reads SQIVND (reference sequence). CDR3 bases: TGTGCCAGTAGTATAGGGGGCACAGGGGCCGAAGCTTTCTTT. This codes for CASSIGGTGAEAFF.

V usage is TRBV7-9 and J usage is TRBJ2-1, with 11 bases matching TRBD2. Germline V lookup: CDR1 SEHNR, CDR2 FQNEAQ (reference sequence). The V segment lost 5 bases and the J segment 0 bases; nucleotides outside the gene matches: 6. This CDR3 has 17 amino acids. The DNA of the CDR3 is TGTGCCAGCAGCCCCGCTAGCGGGAGGCCCTCCTACAATGAGCAGTTCTTC. This gives the protein CASSPASGRPSYNEQFF.

This chain links TRBV7-9 with TRBJ2-3; 9 bases fit TRBD1. Germline values: CDR1 SEHNR, CDR2 FQNEAQ (reference sequence). Germline trimming cut 0 bases from V and 3 bases from J; bases unmatched to any gene: 10. This CDR3 region has 18 residues. CDR3 amino acids: CASSLAGRGQGVTDTQYF. The CDR3 DNA is TGTGCCAGCAGCTTAGCCGGAAGGGGACAGGGAGTAACAGATACGCAGTATTTT.

The chain joins TRBV10-3 to TRBJ2-3; D is unclear. Trimming pared 4 bases from V and 2 bases from J, leaving 4 bases between. The CDR3 spans 12 residues. Germline lookup yields CDR1 ENHRY and CDR2 SYGVKD. The CDR3 here is CAISGHTDTQYF. The CDR3 nucleotides are TGTGCCATCAGTGGACACACAGATACGCAGTATTTT.

The chain links TRBV30 to TRBJ1-1; 7 bases match TRBD1. The CDR3 runs to 14 residues. Germline CDR1 GTSNPN, CDR2 SVGIG (reference sequence). The V segment lost 0 bases and the J segment 5 bases; nucleotides outside the gene matches: 6. CDR3 loop: CAWSVEGAMTEAFF. As DNA, the CDR3 is TGTGCCTGGAGTGTCGAGGGGGCCATGACTGAAGCTTTCTTT.

As for this clone: Additional DNA sequences in this sample encode the identical CDR3. The chain has TRBV28 and TRBJ2-7; 8 bases fit TRBD2. The CDR3 consists of 14 residues. With 2 bases clipped from V and 1 base from J, the junction kept 1 base outside the gene matches. CDR1 and CDR2 (germline): MDHEN, SYDVKM. The CDR3 spells CASSLSGSSYEQYF. The CDR3 nucleotides read TGTGCCAGCAGTTTAAGCGGGAGTTCCTACGAGCAGTACTTC.

V and J are TRBV11-2 and TRBJ2-2; D remains unclear. Germline V CDR1 and CDR2: SGHAT, FQNNGV. The CDR3 extends over 11 amino acids. V lost 3 bases and J lost 12, with 8 bases in between. CDR3 residues: CASSFGPQLFF. CDR3 coding DNA: TGTGCCAGCAGCTTTGGGCCACAGCTGTTTTTT.

This chain connects TRBV6-1 to TRBJ1-1; D may be TRBD1 (5 bases). The germline V gene has CDR1 MNHNS and CDR2 SASEGT. Trimming took 1 base from V and 11 from J, leaving 11 bases between them. CDR3 size: 12 residues. The CDR3 loop is CASSEEGSGAFF. In nucleotides, the CDR3 is TGTGCCAGCAGTGAAGAGGGGTCTGGGGCTTTCTTT.

This sequence joins TRBV6-1 and TRBJ2-3, with 9 bases lining up with TRBD1. Germline CDR1 is MNHNS and CDR2 is SASEGT. With V trimmed by 4 bases and J by 2 bases, 7 bases remained unmatched. This CDR3 contains 16 residues. CDR3 nucleotides: TGTGCCAGCAGTGTAATCGGGACAGGGATCACAGATACGCAGTATTTT. This encodes CASSVIGTGITDTQYF.

The V call is TRBV28, the J call TRBJ1-4; 8 nucleotides align to TRBD1. The V segment lost 5 bases and the J segment 4 bases; nucleotides outside the gene matches: 0. Germline V gene sequence: CDR1 MDHEN, CDR2 SYDVKM. This CDR3 contains 13 residues. CDR3 residues: CASSGQGNEKLFF. Here the CDR3 DNA reads TGTGCCAGCAGTGGACAGGGTAATGAAAAACTGTTTTTT.

This clone was seen a single time. The gene calls are TRBV9 and TRBJ2-7; 11 positions match TRBD2. The CDR3 extends over 15 amino acids. Germline assignment: CDR1 SGDLS and CDR2 YYNGEE. V lost 0 bases to trimming and J lost 1 base; unmatched junction nucleotides: 0. For the CDR3, the DNA is TGTGCCAGCAGCGTAGGGACTAGCGGGTCCTACGAGCAGTACTTC. It encodes CASSVGTSGSYEQYF.

The V and J genes are TRBV6-4 and TRBJ1-2; 7 positions agree with TRBD1. V lost 2 bases and J lost 6; bases outside the gene matches: 6. Germline-derived CDR1 and CDR2 are MRHNA and SNTAGT. The CDR3 extends over 14 amino acids. The CDR3 DNA is TGTGCCAGCAGTGACGGGACAGAATCTAATGGCTACACCTTC. It encodes CASSDGTESNGYTF.

The genes are TRBV28 and TRBJ1-2; D remains unclear. V lost 3 bases to trimming and J lost 4 bases, with 15 bases between them. From germline, CDR1 is MDHEN and CDR2 SYDVKM. The CDR3 runs to 15 residues. The CDR3 reads CASSLSGPGGYGYTF. DNA of the CDR3: TGTGCCAGCAGTTTGTCCGGTCCTGGAGGCTATGGCTACACCTTC.

This chain joins TRBV18 and TRBJ1-5; D may be TRBD1 (6 bases). Trimming shortened V by 4 bases and J by 0 bases, and 22 bases separated the two germline ends. The germline gives CDR1 KGHSH, CDR2 LQKENI. The CDR3 loop spans 19 amino acids. In DNA form, the CDR3 reads TGTGCCAGCTCACTCACCCGGAAGACAGGTGCCTATAGCAATCAGCCCCAGCATTTT. Amino acids: CASSLTRKTGAYSNQPQHF. Supplemented by reference TRBV18 and TRBJ1-5, the full variable domain reads NAGVMQNPRHLVRRRGQEARLRCSPMKGHSHVYWYRQLPEEGLKFMVYLQKENIIDESGMPKERFSAEFPKEGPSILRIQQVVRGDSAAYFCASSLTRKTGAYSNQPQHFGDGTRLSIL.

A single count supports this clone. The chain recombines TRBV7-9 with TRBJ1-1; 12 bases match TRBD1. Germline lookup yields CDR1 SEHNR and CDR2 FQNEAQ (reference sequence). CDR3 length equals 16 residues. V lost 11 bases and J lost 5; bases outside the gene matches: 15. CDR3 coding DNA: TGTGCCCTCAGGGTGGGGACAGGGGGCGAGAGGACTGAAGCTTTCTTT. Translation: CALRVGTGGERTEAFF.

This chain connects TRBV7-9 to TRBJ2-7; weak D call: TRBD1 (5 bases). Germline CDR1 reads SEHNR; CDR2 reads FQNEAQ (reference sequence). The CDR3 totals 14 residues. Trimming took off 5 bases at V and 2 bases at J, with 13 bases between the two ends. The DNA for the CDR3 is TGTGCCAGCAGCCCGTTCCAGGGAACCTACGAGCAGTACTTC. Translated, it gives CASSPFQGTYEQYF.

The chain couples TRBV27 to TRBJ2-6; TRBD1 aligns across 8 bases. The CDR3 has 18 residues. Germline CDR1 is MNHEY and CDR2 is SMNVEV (reference sequence). Losses at the gene ends were 2 bases for V and 2 bases for J; bases not matched to a gene: 8. CDR3 sequence reads: CASSLVRQGAAGANVLTF. The CDR3 DNA is TGTGCCAGCAGTTTAGTAAGGCAGGGGGCTGCTGGGGCCAACGTCCTGACTTTC.

In this sample, this clone turned up once. The J gene is TRBJ1-5, the V gene TRBV19; perhaps TRBD1 as D (5 bases). The CDR3 length is 15 residues. Germline values: CDR1 LNHDA, CDR2 SQIVND (reference sequence). Trimming cost V 6 bases and J 2 bases, with 14 bases left between them. CDR3 loop: CASSPGAGRNQPQHF. The CDR3 bases are TGTGCCAGTAGCCCAGGTGCGGGGCGCAATCAGCCCCAGCATTTT.

The chain joins TRBV5-1 to TRBJ1-2, with 7 bases fitting TRBD1. V was pared by 4 bases and J by 1 base, with 4 bases of the junction left unmatched. Germline CDR1 is SGHRS and CDR2 is YFSETQ. This CDR3 has 14 amino acids. The CDR3 protein is CASSAGTDNYGYTF. The CDR3 nucleotides are TGCGCCAGCAGCGCCGGGACAGATAACTATGGCTACACCTTC.

V and J are TRBV2 and TRBJ2-3; 8 bases agree with TRBD1. The CDR3 spans 16 residues. V shed 6 bases, J shed 0 bases, and the junction held 8 bases outside the gene matches. Germline-derived CDR1 and CDR2 are SNHLY and FYNNEI. CDR3 protein: CASRPPGGRSTDTQYF. The CDR3 region has the DNA TGTGCCAGCAGGCCACCAGGGGGCCGCAGCACAGATACGCAGTATTTT.

The chain couples TRBV7-9 to TRBJ2-1, with TRBD2 matching 12 bases. The junction had 8 bases not matched to a gene; V was cut back by 5 bases and J by 12 bases. Germline assignment: CDR1 SEHNR and CDR2 FQNEAQ (reference sequence). The CDR3 extends over 14 amino acids. The CDR3: CASSNERLAGVQFF. The DNA of the CDR3 is TGTGCCAGCAGCAACGAGAGACTAGCGGGGGTGCAGTTCTTC.